What follows are 11 T cell receptor beta chains derived from one specimen sequenced in a study of blood T cells in healthy people across ages. Then a second PCR, running about 7 to 11 cycles, was carried out with a sample-barcoded 5' primer and a J-beta primer mix. TCRdb itself ran the 5' RACE reads through MiXCR, one entry per CDR3 protein. The sample includes 800,000 to 950,000 distinct CDR3 sequences, roughly 28% seen only once; the top ten take around 9.6%. Separately, the same data were catalogued under a study of T cells of mothers and their children.

The sequenced material came from blood. Every receptor here comes from a woman aged 40 to 50 in good health.

This clonotype was picked up many times. The chain is built from TRBV5-1 and TRBJ2-7, with 10 bases matching TRBD1. After removal of 4 bases from V and 5 bases from J, the junction contained 9 bases not matched to a gene. The V gene's germline CDR1 is SGHRS and CDR2 YFSETQ. This CDR3 is built from 15 residues. CDR3 protein: CASSNGQGGYHEQYF. CDR3 DNA: TGCGCCAGCAGCAATGGACAGGGGGGATACCACGAGCAGTACTTC.

The V call is TRBV29-1, the J call TRBJ2-4, with D possibly matching TRBD2 (7 bases). Near its end, the DNA agrees better with TRBJ2-5, so the J call may be wrong. Germline V gene data show CDR1 as SQVTM and CDR2 as ANQGSEA. This CDR3 comprises 14 residues. The CDR3 loop is CSVRGGSPTETQYF. CDR3 in DNA: TGCAGCGTTAGGGGGGGGAGTCCTACCGAGACCCAGTACTTC.

Comments on this clonotype: Being one base from a much bigger clone, this may be a read error. The chain links TRBV12-3 or TRBV12-4 to TRBJ2-1; 7 nucleotides match TRBD2. The CDR3 has 15 amino acids. V was pared by 3 bases and J by 10 bases, with 12 bases of the junction left unmatched. The DNA of the CDR3 is TGTGCCAGCAGTTTTCGTGTGACTAGCTCCTACGAGCAGTTCTTC. It specifies CASSFRVTSSYEQFF.

DNA for the CDR3: TGTGCCAGCAGTGTTGGACAGGGAAAGGATGAGCAGTACTTC. Translation: CASSVGQGKDEQYF. The chain couples TRBV27 to TRBJ2-7; TRBD1 aligns across 8 bases. Per the germline V gene, CDR1 is MNHEY and CDR2 is SMNVEV (reference sequence). After removal of 5 bases from V and 7 bases from J, the junction contained 10 bases not matched to a gene. The length of the CDR3 is 14 residues.

The CDR3 spells CASTARGSYNEQYF. CDR3 sequence (DNA): TGTGCCAGCACGGCCAGGGGCTCCTACAATGAGCAGTACTTC. The chain combines TRBV6-2 or TRBV6-3 with TRBJ2-1; TRBD1 might be the D (6 bases). Gene TRBJ2-7 matches the end of the DNA better, so the J call may be wrong. CDR1 is MNHEY, CDR2 SVGEGT, per germline. The CDR3 extends over 14 amino acids.

To note about this clonotype: This may come from a read error, since a much larger clone is one base off. This chain links TRBV7-9 with TRBJ2-5; TRBD1 agrees at 8 bases. The CDR3 runs 18 residues. Losses at the gene ends were 5 bases for V and 11 bases for J; bases not matched to a gene: 25. Germline V lookup: CDR1 SEHNR, CDR2 FQNEAQ (reference sequence). This CDR3 is CASSRQGFTTTAGDEQYF. In DNA form, the CDR3 reads TGTGCCAGCAGCCGACAGGGGTTTACCACAACAGCCGGGGATGAGCAGTACTTC.

This chain uses TRBV20-1 with TRBJ2-1; 9 bases map to TRBD1. Germline V gene sequence: CDR1 DFQATT, CDR2 SNEGSKA (reference sequence). The length of the CDR3 is 16 residues. Losses at the gene ends were 0 bases for V and 6 bases for J; bases not matched to a gene: 9. This CDR3 is CSARDQGQGIGNEQFF. The CDR3 DNA reads TGCAGTGCTAGAGATCAGGGACAGGGTATTGGCAATGAGCAGTTCTTC.

The V gene is TRBV28, the J gene TRBJ1-4; 7 bases match TRBD1. The CDR3 is 15 amino acids. V lost 9 bases to trimming and J lost 2 bases; unmatched junction nucleotides: 9. Germline V gives CDR1 MDHEN, CDR2 SYDVKM. CDR3 amino acids: CASRQGSGTNEKLFF. The CDR3 DNA follows: TGTGCCAGTCGACAGGGATCCGGGACTAATGAAAAACTGTTTTTT. The full variable domain, in which reference TRBV28 and TRBJ1-4 provide the parts outside the CDR3, is DVKVTQSSRYLVKRTGEKVFLECVQDMDHENMFWYRQDPGLGLRLIYFSYDVKMKEKGDIPEGYSVSREKKERFSLILESASTNQTSMYLCASRQGSGTNEKLFFGSGTQLSVL.

This rearrangement joins TRBV2 to TRBJ2-2; D is perhaps TRBD1 (6 bases). The germline V and J ends were trimmed by 6 bases and 0 bases, with 11 bases remaining between them. Germline values: CDR1 SNHLY, CDR2 FYNNEI. This CDR3 has 15 residues. The CDR3 DNA reads TGTGCCAGCAGATTCTCAGGGGCGAACACCGGGGAGCTGTTTTTT. Translated: CASRFSGANTGELFF.

This clonotype was seen at least ten times. At one boundary the junction diverges from the germline segment, which might be a read error. The chain has TRBV15 and TRBJ2-5; 11 bases match TRBD2. Germline loops: CDR1 LNHNV, CDR2 YYDKDF (reference sequence). The CDR3 is made up of 12 amino acids. The CDR3 protein is CATSGGQETQYF. CDR3 DNA sequence: TGCGCCACTAGCGGGGGTCAAGAGACCCAGTACTTC.

This clonotype occurred a few times. The rearrangement joins TRBV2 to TRBJ1-5, with D perhaps TRBD1 (5 bases). The CDR3 is 15 residues long. Germline loops: CDR1 SNHLY, CDR2 FYNNEI. V lost 5 bases and J lost 2, with 13 bases in between. The CDR3 spells CASSYSRGGNQPQHF. The CDR3 region has the DNA TGTGCCAGCAGTTACTCGCGGGGGGGCAATCAGCCCCAGCATTTT.